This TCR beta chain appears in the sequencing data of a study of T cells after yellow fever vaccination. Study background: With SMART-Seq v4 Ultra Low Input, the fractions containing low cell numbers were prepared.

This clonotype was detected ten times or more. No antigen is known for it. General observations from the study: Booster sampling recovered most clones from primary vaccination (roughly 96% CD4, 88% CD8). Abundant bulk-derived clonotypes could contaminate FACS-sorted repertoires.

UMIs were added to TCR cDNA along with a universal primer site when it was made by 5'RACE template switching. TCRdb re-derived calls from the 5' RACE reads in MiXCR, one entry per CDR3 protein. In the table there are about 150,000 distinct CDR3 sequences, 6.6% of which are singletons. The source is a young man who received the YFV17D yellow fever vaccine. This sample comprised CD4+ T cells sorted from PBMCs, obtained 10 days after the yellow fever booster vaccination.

CDR3 sequence reads: CASSFVAGSEKLFF. CDR3 in DNA: TGCGCCAGCAGCTTCGTCGCAGGGAGTGAAAAACTGTTTTTT. The chain employs TRBV5-1 and TRBJ1-4; the D gene is possibly TRBD1 (5 bases). CDR1 and CDR2 (germline): SGHRS, YFSETQ. Deletions cut 2 bases from V and 7 bases from J, with 12 bases between. The length of the CDR3 is 14 residues.